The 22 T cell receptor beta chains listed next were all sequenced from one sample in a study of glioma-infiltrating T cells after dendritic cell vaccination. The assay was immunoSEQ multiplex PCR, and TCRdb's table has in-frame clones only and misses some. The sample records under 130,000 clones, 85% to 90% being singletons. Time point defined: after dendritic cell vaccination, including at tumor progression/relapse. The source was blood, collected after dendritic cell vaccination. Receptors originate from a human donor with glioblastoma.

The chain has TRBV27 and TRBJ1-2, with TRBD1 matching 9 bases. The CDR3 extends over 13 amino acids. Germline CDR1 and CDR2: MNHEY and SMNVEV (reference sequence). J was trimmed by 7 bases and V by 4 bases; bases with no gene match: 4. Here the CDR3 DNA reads TGTGCCAGCAGTTGGGGACAGGGACTTGGCTACACCTTC. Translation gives CASSWGQGLGYTF.

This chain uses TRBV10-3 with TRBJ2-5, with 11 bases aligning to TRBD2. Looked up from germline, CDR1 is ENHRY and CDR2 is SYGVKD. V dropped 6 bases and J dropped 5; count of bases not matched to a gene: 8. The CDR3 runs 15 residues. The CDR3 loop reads CAISSSGGYPETQYF. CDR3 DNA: TGTGCCATCAGCTCTAGCGGGGGGTACCCCGAGACCCAGTACTTC.

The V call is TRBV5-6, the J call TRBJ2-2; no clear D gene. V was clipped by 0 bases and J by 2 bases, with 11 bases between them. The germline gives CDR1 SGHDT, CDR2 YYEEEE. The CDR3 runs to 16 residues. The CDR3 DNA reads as TGTGCCAGCAGCTTGGCCGCCGACACTAACACCGGGGAGCTGTTTTTT. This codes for CASSLAADTNTGELFF.

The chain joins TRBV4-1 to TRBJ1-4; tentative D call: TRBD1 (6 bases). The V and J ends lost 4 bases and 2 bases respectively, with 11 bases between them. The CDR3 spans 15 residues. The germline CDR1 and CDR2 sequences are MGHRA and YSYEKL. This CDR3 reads CASSPRQGTNEKLFF. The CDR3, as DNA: TGCGCCAGCAGCCCCCGGCAGGGGACTAATGAAAAACTGTTTTTT.

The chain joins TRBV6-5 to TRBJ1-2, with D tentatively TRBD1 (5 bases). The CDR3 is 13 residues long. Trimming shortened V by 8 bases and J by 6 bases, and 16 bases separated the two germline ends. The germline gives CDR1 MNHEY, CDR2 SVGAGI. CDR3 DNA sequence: TGTGCCAGCGGCCCCCCAGGGCGCGATGGCTACACCTTC. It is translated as CASGPPGRDGYTF.

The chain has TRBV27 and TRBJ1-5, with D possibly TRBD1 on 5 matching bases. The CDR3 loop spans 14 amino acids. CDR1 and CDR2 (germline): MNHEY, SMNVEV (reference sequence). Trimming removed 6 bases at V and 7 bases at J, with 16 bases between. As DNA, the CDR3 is TGTGCCAGCAGCAACAAGGGGTTTGGACAGCCCCAGCATTTT. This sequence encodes CASSNKGFGQPQHF.

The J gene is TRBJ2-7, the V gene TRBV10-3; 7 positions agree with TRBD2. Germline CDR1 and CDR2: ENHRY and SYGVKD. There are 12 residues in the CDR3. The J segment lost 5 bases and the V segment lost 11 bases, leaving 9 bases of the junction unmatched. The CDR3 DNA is TGTGCCGGGGGGGTCAGGGAGGACGAGCAGTACTTC. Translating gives CAGGVREDEQYF.

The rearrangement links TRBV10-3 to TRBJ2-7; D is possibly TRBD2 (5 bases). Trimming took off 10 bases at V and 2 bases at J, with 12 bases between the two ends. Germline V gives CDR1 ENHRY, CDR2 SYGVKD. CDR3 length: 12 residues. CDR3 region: CANGAGAYEQYF. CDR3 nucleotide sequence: TGTGCCAATGGCGCGGGCGCCTACGAGCAGTACTTC.

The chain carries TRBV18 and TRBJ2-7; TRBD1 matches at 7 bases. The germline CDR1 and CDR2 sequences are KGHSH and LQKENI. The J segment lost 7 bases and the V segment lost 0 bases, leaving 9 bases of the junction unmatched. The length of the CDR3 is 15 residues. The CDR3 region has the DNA TGTGCCAGCTCACCACCGTACAGGGGCCACGAAGAGCAGTACTTC. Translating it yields CASSPPYRGHEEQYF.

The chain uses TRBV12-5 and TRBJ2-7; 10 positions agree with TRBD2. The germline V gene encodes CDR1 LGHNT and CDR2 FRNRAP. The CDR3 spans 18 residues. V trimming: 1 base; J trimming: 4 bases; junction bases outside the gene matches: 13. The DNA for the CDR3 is TGTGCTAGTGGTTTGGGGGAGCCTCATGGACTAGCGGTTTACGAGCAGTACTTC. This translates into CASGLGEPHGLAVYEQYF.

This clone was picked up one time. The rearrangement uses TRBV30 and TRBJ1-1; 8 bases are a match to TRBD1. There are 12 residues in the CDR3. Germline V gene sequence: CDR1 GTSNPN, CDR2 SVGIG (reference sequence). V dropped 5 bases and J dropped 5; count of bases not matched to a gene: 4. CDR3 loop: CAWVDRVTEAFF. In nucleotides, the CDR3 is TGTGCCTGGGTGGACAGGGTGACTGAAGCTTTCTTT.

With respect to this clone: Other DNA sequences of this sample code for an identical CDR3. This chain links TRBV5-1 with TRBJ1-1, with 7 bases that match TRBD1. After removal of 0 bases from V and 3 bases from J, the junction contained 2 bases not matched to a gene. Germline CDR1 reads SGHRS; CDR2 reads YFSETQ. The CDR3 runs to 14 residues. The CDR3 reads CASSLGTGDTEAFF. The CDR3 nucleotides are TGCGCCAGCAGCTTGGGGACAGGAGACACTGAAGCTTTCTTT.

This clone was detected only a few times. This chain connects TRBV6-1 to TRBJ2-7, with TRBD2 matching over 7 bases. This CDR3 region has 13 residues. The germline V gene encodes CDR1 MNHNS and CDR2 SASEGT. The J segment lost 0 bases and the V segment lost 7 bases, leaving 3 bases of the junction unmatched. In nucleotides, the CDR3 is TGTGCCAGCACCAGGACTAGCTCCTACGAGCAGTACTTC. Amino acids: CASTRTSSYEQYF.

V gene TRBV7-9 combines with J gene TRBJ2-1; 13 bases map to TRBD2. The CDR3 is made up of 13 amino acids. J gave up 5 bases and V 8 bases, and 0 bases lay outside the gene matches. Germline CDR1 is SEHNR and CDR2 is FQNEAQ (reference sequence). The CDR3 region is CASGTSGNNEQFF. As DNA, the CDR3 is TGTGCCAGCGGGACTAGCGGGAACAATGAGCAGTTCTTC.

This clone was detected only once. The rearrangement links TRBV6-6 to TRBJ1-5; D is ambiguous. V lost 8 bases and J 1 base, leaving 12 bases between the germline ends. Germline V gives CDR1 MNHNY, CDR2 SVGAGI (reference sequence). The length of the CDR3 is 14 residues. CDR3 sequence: CASGKTSSNQPQHF. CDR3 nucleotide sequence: TGTGCCAGCGGGAAGACTAGCAGCAATCAGCCCCAGCATTTT.

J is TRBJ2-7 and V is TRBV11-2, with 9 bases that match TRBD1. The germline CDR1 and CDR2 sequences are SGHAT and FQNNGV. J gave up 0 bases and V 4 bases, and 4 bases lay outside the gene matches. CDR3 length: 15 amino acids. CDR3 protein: CASSSVTGGSYEQYF. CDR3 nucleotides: TGTGCCAGCAGCTCAGTGACAGGGGGCTCCTACGAGCAGTACTTC.

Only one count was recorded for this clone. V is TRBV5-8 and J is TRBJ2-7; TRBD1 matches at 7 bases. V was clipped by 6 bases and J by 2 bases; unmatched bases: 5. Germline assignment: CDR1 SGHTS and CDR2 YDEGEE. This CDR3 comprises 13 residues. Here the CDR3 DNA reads TGTGCCAGCAACAGGGGCCCCGCCTACGAGCAGTACTTC. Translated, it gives CASNRGPAYEQYF.

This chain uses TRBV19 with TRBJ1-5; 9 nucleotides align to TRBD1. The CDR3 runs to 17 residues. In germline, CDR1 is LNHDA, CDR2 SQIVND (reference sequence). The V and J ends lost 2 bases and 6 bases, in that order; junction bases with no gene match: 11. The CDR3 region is CASSITGGIVSTQPQHF. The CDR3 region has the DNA TGTGCCAGTAGTATAACAGGGGGCATAGTTTCTACTCAGCCCCAGCATTTT.

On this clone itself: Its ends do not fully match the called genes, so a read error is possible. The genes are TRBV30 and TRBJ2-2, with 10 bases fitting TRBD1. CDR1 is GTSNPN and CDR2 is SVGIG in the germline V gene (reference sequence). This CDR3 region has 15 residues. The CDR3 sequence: CAWDPGQGYSGELLF. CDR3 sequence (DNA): TGTGCCTGGGATCCGGGACAGGGGTATTCCGGGGAGCTGCTTTTT. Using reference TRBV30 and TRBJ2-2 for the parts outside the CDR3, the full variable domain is SQTIHQWPATLVQPVGSPLSLECTVEGTSNPNLYWYRQAAGRGLQLLFYSVGIGQISSEVPQNLSASRPQDRQFILSSKKLLLSDSGFYLCAWDPGQGYSGELLFGEGSRLTVL.

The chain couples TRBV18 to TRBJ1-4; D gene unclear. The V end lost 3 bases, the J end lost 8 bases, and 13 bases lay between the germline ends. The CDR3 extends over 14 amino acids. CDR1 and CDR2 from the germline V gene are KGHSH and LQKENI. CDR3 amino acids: CASSPRHGGEKLFF. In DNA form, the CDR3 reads TGTGCCAGCTCACCCCGACATGGAGGGGAAAAACTGTTTTTT.

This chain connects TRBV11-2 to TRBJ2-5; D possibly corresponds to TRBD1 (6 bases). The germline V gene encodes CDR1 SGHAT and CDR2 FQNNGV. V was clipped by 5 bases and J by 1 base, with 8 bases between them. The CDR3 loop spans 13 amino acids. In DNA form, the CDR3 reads TGTGCCAGCAGCCAGGACAGCCAAGAGACCCAGTACTTC. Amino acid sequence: CASSQDSQETQYF.

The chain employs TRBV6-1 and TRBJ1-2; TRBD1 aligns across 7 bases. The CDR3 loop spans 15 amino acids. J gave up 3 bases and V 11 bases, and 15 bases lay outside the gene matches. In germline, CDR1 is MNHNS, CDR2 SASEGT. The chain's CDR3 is CASRTGISADYGYTF. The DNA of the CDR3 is TGTGCCTCCCGGACAGGCATATCCGCGGACTATGGCTACACCTTC.